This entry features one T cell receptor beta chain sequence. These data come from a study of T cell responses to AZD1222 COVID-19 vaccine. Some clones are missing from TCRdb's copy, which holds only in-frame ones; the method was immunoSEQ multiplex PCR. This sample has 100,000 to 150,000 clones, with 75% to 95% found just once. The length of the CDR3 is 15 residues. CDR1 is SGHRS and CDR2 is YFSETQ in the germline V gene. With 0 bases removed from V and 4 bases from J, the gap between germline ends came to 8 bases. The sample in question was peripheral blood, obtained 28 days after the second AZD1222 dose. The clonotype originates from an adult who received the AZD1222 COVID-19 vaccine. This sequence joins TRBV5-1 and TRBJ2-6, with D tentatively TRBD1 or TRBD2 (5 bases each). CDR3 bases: TGCGCCAGCAGCTTGGAGGGGAGAGGGGCCAACGTCCTGACTTTC. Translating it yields CASSLEGRGANVLTF.